These 2 T cell receptor beta chains came from one sample sequenced in a study of cytotoxic CD8 clonotypes in ibrutinib-treated CLL. Profiled with immunoSEQ multiplex PCR; TCRdb holds only in-frame clones, not every one. The sample lists around 60,000 clones; roughly 70% were seen once. The sequenced sample was PBMCs, obtained after 12 months of ibrutinib treatment. The receptors stem from a human donor with chronic lymphocytic leukemia.

The chain has TRBV7-2 and TRBJ2-1; 10 bases agree with TRBD2. The V gene end was trimmed by 5 bases and the J gene end by 7 bases; junction bases not matched to a gene: 20. Germline values: CDR1 SGHTA, CDR2 FQGNSA. The CDR3 consists of 19 residues. The CDR3 is CASSPRGQEAGTSENEQFF. DNA for the CDR3: TGTGCCAGCAGCCCCCGAGGACAGGAAGCCGGGACTAGCGAAAATGAGCAGTTCTTC.

The rearrangement links TRBV11-3 to TRBJ2-7; the match to TRBD2 covers 9 bases. The CDR3 runs to 15 residues. V lost 1 base to trimming and J lost 0 bases; unmatched junction nucleotides: 1. Germline V gene sequence: CDR1 SGHNT, CDR2 YENEEA. The CDR3 reads CASSLASGNSYEQYF. The CDR3 DNA is TGTGCCAGCAGCTTAGCTAGCGGGAACTCCTACGAGCAGTACTTC.